Below are 23 T cell receptor beta chains sequenced from a single sample in a study of blood T cell repertoires in COVID-19. Assay: immunoSEQ multiplex PCR; the TCRdb copy retains only in-frame clones and omits some. This sample has some 490,000 clones, with less than 90% found just once. The sequencing input was PBMCs or T cells enriched from blood (not recorded which). The receptors here all came from a woman aged 55 to 70 who had recovered from COVID-19.

The chain recombines TRBV7-8 with TRBJ2-1, with D tentatively TRBD2 (6 bases). From germline, CDR1 is SGHVS and CDR2 FQNEAQ. The CDR3 is made up of 15 amino acids. V lost 2 bases and J lost 3, with 11 bases in between. CDR3 coding DNA: TGTGCCAGCAGCTTACTAGCGTCTGTCTACAATGAGCAGTTCTTC. This gives the protein CASSLLASVYNEQFF.

The chain uses TRBV7-9 and TRBJ1-1, with 10 bases matching TRBD1. Germline loops: CDR1 SEHNR, CDR2 FQNEAQ (reference sequence). Losses at the gene ends were 5 bases for V and 6 bases for J; bases not matched to a gene: 9. The CDR3 is 15 amino acids. CDR3 nucleotide sequence: TGTGCCAGCAGCAAACTCCGGGACAGGGGTGCTGAAGCTTTCTTT. Translated: CASSKLRDRGAEAFF.

This chain connects TRBV13 to TRBJ1-2, with 8 bases lining up with TRBD1. Trimming took 5 bases from V and 4 from J; bases not matched to a gene: 9. Germline lookup yields CDR1 PRHDT and CDR2 FYEKMQ (reference sequence). The CDR3 loop spans 15 amino acids. The CDR3 DNA reads TGTGCCAGCAGCCCCAGGACAGGGCTATTCTATGGCTACACCTTC. Translating gives CASSPRTGLFYGYTF.

The genes are TRBV9 and TRBJ2-2; TRBD1 matches 9 bases. Germline V gene lookup returns CDR1 SGDLS and CDR2 YYNGEE. The CDR3 consists of 18 residues. V shed 4 bases, J shed 4 bases, and the junction held 14 bases outside the gene matches. The CDR3 loop reads CASSFHIPGQGITGELFF. As DNA, the CDR3 is TGTGCCAGCAGCTTCCACATTCCGGGACAGGGCATCACCGGGGAGCTGTTTTTT.

The CDR3 protein is CASRDKINYGYTF. DNA of the CDR3: TGTGCCAGCAGGGACAAAATAAACTATGGCTACACCTTC. The V gene is TRBV6-5, the J gene TRBJ1-2; tentative D call: TRBD1 (5 bases). The ends were cut back, 6 bases at V and 2 bases at J, with 10 bases in the middle. CDR3 length: 13 residues. The germline CDR1 and CDR2 sequences are MNHEY and SVGAGI.

The chain employs TRBV5-4 and TRBJ1-4, with D maybe TRBD1 (6 bases). The germline V gene has CDR1 SGHNT and CDR2 YYREEE (reference sequence). Trimming pared 0 bases from V and 3 bases from J, leaving 9 bases between. This CDR3 has 15 residues. Here the CDR3 reads CASSLDPGANEKLFF. CDR3 DNA sequence: TGTGCCAGCAGCTTGGATCCAGGGGCTAATGAAAAACTGTTTTTT.

The CDR3 region is CASRDTYLFLSDEQFF. The DNA for the CDR3 is TGTGCCAGCCGGGACACATACCTTTTTCTCAGCGATGAGCAGTTCTTC. The V gene is TRBV27, the J gene TRBJ2-1; TRBD1 might be the D (6 bases). Deletions cut 8 bases from V and 8 bases from J, with 25 bases between. The germline V gene encodes CDR1 MNHEY and CDR2 SMNVEV (reference sequence). The CDR3 extends over 16 amino acids.

The chain recombines TRBV2 with TRBJ1-3; D gene unclear. Germline-derived CDR1 and CDR2 are SNHLY and FYNNEI. Between the trimmed V and J ends, which lost 7 bases and 1 base, there was a span of 5 bases. CDR3 length: 12 residues. As DNA, the CDR3 is TGTGCCAGCACCCTATCTGGAAACACCATATATTTT. Its protein product is CASTLSGNTIYF. Looking up the rest from reference TRBV2 and TRBJ1-3 gives the full variable domain: EPEVTQTPSHQVTQMGQEVILRCVPISNHLYFYWYRQILGQKVEFLVSFYNNEISEKSEIFDDQFSVERPDGSNFTLKIRSTKLEDSAMYFCASTLSGNTIYFGEGSWLTVV.

The V call is TRBV5-1, the J call TRBJ2-7, with a tentative D call TRBD2 (7 bases). The CDR3 contains 15 residues. V was cut by 3 bases and J by 2 bases, with 15 bases left in between. CDR1 SGHRS and CDR2 YFSETQ come from the germline V gene. The CDR3 here is CASSWEGGAPYEQYF. The CDR3, as DNA: TGCGCCAGCAGCTGGGAAGGGGGGGCCCCCTACGAGCAGTACTTC.

The genes are TRBV19 and TRBJ1-5, with D perhaps TRBD1 (6 bases). Germline V gene sequence: CDR1 LNHDA, CDR2 SQIVND (reference sequence). The CDR3 spans 14 residues. The V end was cut by 6 bases, the J end by 0 bases, with 9 bases between. CDR3 sequence: CASSDRSSNQPQHF. The CDR3 region has the DNA TGTGCCAGTAGCGACAGGTCTAGCAATCAGCCCCAGCATTTT.

This chain uses TRBV6-5 with TRBJ2-3; 8 bases are a match to TRBD1. The germline gives CDR1 MNHEY, CDR2 SVGAGI. V dropped 7 bases and J dropped 1; count of bases not matched to a gene: 4. This CDR3 is built from 14 residues. CDR3 sequence: CASTAGGRTDTQYF. Here the CDR3 DNA reads TGTGCCAGCACCGCAGGGGGCCGCACAGATACGCAGTATTTT.

The chain joins TRBV7-2 to TRBJ1-5, with a tentative D call TRBD1 (6 bases). The V end lost 6 bases, the J end lost 4 bases, and 10 bases lay between the germline ends. Germline assignment: CDR1 SGHTA and CDR2 FQGNSA. This CDR3 is 13 amino acids long. CDR3: CASSRTVNQPQHF. The CDR3 DNA reads TGTGCCAGCAGTCGGACAGTTAATCAGCCCCAGCATTTT. The whole variable domain, filled in from reference TRBV7-2 and TRBJ1-5, reads GAGVSQSPSNKVTEKGKDVELRCDPISGHTALYWYRQSLGQGLEFLIYFQGNSAPDKSGLPSDRFSAERTGGSVSTLTIQRTQQEDSAVYLCASSRTVNQPQHFGDGTRLSIL.

The chain links TRBV2 to TRBJ2-5; D remains ambiguous. Trimming took 8 bases from V and 2 from J, leaving 9 bases between them. Germline assignment: CDR1 SNHLY and CDR2 FYNNEI. This CDR3 region has 12 residues. CDR3 sequence reads: CASGPEQETQYF. Written as DNA, the CDR3 is TGTGCCAGCGGCCCAGAACAAGAGACCCAGTACTTC.

This clone was observed a handful of times. The V call is TRBV4-1, the J call TRBJ1-4; 7 nucleotides match TRBD1. This CDR3 contains 15 residues. The germline gives CDR1 MGHRA, CDR2 YSYEKL. J was trimmed by 8 bases and V by 4 bases; bases with no gene match: 10. The CDR3 DNA reads TGCGCCAGCAGCCTGGGCCTCGCAGGGGGAGAAAAACTGTTTTTT. It specifies CASSLGLAGGEKLFF.

The CDR3 loop reads CAIGQDNQPQHF. In DNA form, the CDR3 reads TGTGCCATAGGACAGGACAATCAGCCCCAGCATTTT. The V call is TRBV10-3, the J call TRBJ1-5; the match to TRBD1 covers 7 bases. The CDR3 has 12 residues. Losses at the gene ends were 9 bases for V and 3 bases for J; bases not matched to a gene: 2. CDR1 ENHRY and CDR2 SYGVKD come from the germline V gene.

As concerns this clone: The sample carries other DNA sequences with the same CDR3. V and J are TRBV30 and TRBJ1-5; 8 bases agree with TRBD1. The V gene end was trimmed by 2 bases and the J gene end by 7 bases; junction bases not matched to a gene: 7. Germline values: CDR1 GTSNPN, CDR2 SVGIG (reference sequence). The CDR3 sequence is 14 residues long. CDR3 in amino acids: CAWSTTGGTQPQHF. CDR3 DNA sequence: TGTGCCTGGAGTACTACAGGGGGGACACAGCCCCAGCATTTT.

This rearrangement joins TRBV24-1 to TRBJ2-2, with a possible D match to TRBD1 (6 bases). V lost 0 bases and J lost 6, with 10 bases in between. Germline V gene data show CDR1 as KGHDR and CDR2 as SFDVKD. The CDR3 extends over 15 amino acids. CDR3 protein: CATSDLGTRAGELFF. The CDR3 DNA reads TGTGCCACCAGTGATTTGGGGACACGCGCCGGGGAGCTGTTTTTT.

This chain joins TRBV5-5 and TRBJ1-2; 11 positions match TRBD1. Germline CDR1 is SGHKS and CDR2 is YYEKEE (reference sequence). The CDR3 extends over 16 amino acids. V was clipped by 2 bases and J by 3 bases; unmatched bases: 6. The CDR3 region is CASSLEDRGRDYGYTF. CDR3 bases: TGTGCCAGCAGCTTAGAGGACAGGGGGCGGGACTATGGCTACACCTTC.

This chain uses TRBV7-2 with TRBJ2-1; maybe TRBD1 (6 bases). The germline V gene has CDR1 SGHTA and CDR2 FQGNSA. The CDR3 covers 13 residues. V gave up 3 bases and J gave up 7 bases, with 10 bases separating them. The chain's CDR3 is CASSFNRENEQFF. As DNA, the CDR3 is TGTGCCAGCAGCTTTAACAGGGAAAATGAGCAGTTCTTC.

J is TRBJ1-1 and V is TRBV7-2; possible D gene TRBD1, 5 bases. The CDR3 extends over 16 amino acids. Germline V lookup: CDR1 SGHTA, CDR2 FQGNSA. Trimming removed 0 bases from V and 5 bases from J, with 16 bases in between. DNA of the CDR3: TGTGCCAGCAGCTTAGCGCGTGGGGGGATGAGAACTGAAGCTTTCTTT. Its protein product is CASSLARGGMRTEAFF.

This chain connects TRBV11-2 to TRBJ2-3; 12 nucleotides align to TRBD2. Germline V gene lookup returns CDR1 SGHAT and CDR2 FQNNGV. This CDR3 has 18 residues. Trimming at V came to 4 bases and at J to 1 base, leaving 9 bases not matched to a gene. The CDR3 loop reads CASSSRLAGGRGTDTQYF. As DNA, the CDR3 is TGTGCCAGCAGCTCTCGTCTAGCGGGGGGGCGGGGCACAGATACGCAGTATTTT.

In this sample, this clone turned up once. The CDR3 region has the DNA TGCAGTGCCCGGGACATCTATGGCTACACCTTC. Protein product: CSARDIYGYTF. The chain couples TRBV20-1 to TRBJ1-2; D is possibly TRBD1 (6 bases). The CDR3 runs 11 residues. Germline V gene data show CDR1 as DFQATT and CDR2 as SNEGSKA (reference sequence). V lost 6 bases and J 4 bases, leaving 9 bases between the germline ends.

The J gene is TRBJ2-5, the V gene TRBV6-6, with TRBD1 identical over 8 bases. The germline CDR1 and CDR2 sequences are MNHNY and SVGAGI (reference sequence). V shed 2 bases and J 13 bases; nucleotides not matched to a gene: 9. This CDR3 spans 13 amino acids. The DNA of the CDR3 is TGTGCCAGCAGTTACGGGACAGGCCCCCGTACGTACTTC. Its protein product is CASSYGTGPRTYF.